The source of this TCR beta chain is a study of T cells in Graves' hyperthyroidism and ophthalmopathy. Researchers took RNA transcripts and amplified the TCR beta CDR3 regions from them. HTBI primers were the set used in a first-round RT-PCR of the TCR CDR3. TCRdb ran MiXCR on the multiplex PCR reads and lists one entry per CDR3 protein. The table shows hundreds of thousands of distinct CDR3 sequences, with 18% occurring only once. The CDR3 sequence is 15 residues long. The germline V and J ends were trimmed by 0 bases and 5 bases, with 14 bases remaining between them. The germline V gene has CDR1 SGHTS and CDR2 YDEGEE. Ten or more counts support this clonotype. 10 ml fresh peripheral blood yielded the PBMCs.

The sequenced material came from blood. The chain is built from TRBV5-8 and TRBJ1-1; D remains unclear. The sequence came from a woman between 45 and 65 years old with Graves' hyperthyroidism that later progressed to Graves' ophthalmopathy. DNA for the CDR3: TGTGCCAGCAGCTTGGCCAACACGGCGGGGACTGAAGCTTTCTTT. The encoded protein is CASSLANTAGTEAFF.